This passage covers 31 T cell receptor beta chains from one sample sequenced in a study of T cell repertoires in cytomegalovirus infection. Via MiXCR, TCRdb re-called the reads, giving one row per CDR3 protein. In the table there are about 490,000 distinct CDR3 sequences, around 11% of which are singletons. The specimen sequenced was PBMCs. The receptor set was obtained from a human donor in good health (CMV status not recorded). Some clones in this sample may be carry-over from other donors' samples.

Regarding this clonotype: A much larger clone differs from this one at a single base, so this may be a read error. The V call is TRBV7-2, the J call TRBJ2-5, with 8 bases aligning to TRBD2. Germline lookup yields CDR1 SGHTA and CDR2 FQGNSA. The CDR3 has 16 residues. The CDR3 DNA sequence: TGTGTCAGCAGCTTATATGGGGCGGGAGGAGGAGAGACCCAGTACTTC. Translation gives CVSSLYGAGGGETQYF.

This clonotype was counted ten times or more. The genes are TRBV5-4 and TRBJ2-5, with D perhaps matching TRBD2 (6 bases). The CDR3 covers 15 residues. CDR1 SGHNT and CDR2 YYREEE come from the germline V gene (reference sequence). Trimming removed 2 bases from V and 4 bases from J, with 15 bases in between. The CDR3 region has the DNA TGTGCCAGCAGCTTCGGGGGACCCGAGGGAGAGACCCAGTACTTC. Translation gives CASSFGGPEGETQYF. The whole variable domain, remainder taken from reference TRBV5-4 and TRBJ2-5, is ETGVTQSPTHLIKTRGQQVTLRCSSQSGHNTVSWYQQALGQGPQFIFQYYREEENGRGNFPPRFSGLQFPNYSSELNVNALELDDSALYLCASSFGGPEGETQYFGPGTRLLVL.

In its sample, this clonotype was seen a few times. CDR3: CAISWTENYGYTF. CDR3 bases: TGTGCCATCAGTTGGACCGAGAATTATGGCTACACCTTC. The rearrangement uses TRBV10-3 and TRBJ1-2; D is unresolved. V shed 5 bases and J shed 5 bases, with 12 bases lying between them. CDR1 is ENHRY and CDR2 is SYGVKD in the germline V gene. The CDR3 runs 13 residues.

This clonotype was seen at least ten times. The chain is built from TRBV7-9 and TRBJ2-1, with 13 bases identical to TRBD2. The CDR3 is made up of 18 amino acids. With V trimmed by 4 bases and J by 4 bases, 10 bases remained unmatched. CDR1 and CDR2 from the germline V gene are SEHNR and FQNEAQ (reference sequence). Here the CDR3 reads CASSSTSGRAVEYNEQFF. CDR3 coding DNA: TGTGCCAGCAGCTCCACTAGCGGGAGGGCCGTTGAATACAATGAGCAGTTCTTC.

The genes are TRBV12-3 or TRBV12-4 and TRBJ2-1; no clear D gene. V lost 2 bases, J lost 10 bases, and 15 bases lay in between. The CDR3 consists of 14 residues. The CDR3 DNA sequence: TGTGCCAGCAGTTTAATAATAGCAGCAAGGGAGCAGTTCTTC. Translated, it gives CASSLIIAAREQFF.

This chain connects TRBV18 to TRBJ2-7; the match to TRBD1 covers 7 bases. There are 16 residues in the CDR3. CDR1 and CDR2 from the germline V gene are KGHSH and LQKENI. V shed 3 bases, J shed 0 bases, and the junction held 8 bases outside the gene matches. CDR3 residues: CASSPPDRPYSYEQYF. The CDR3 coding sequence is TGTGCCAGCTCACCTCCGGACAGGCCTTACTCCTACGAGCAGTACTTC.

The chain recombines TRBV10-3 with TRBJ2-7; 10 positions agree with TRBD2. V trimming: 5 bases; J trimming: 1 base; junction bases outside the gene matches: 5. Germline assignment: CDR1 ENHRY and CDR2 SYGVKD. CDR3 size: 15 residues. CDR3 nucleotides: TGTGCCATCAGTTTGACTAGCGGGTCTTCCTACGAGCAGTACTTC. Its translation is CAISLTSGSSYEQYF.

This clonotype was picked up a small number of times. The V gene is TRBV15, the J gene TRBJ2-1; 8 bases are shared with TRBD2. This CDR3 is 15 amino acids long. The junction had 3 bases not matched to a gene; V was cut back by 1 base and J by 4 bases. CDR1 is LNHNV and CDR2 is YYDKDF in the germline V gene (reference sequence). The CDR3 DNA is TGTGCCACCAGCAGAGCAGGGACTAGATACAATGAGCAGTTCTTC. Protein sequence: CATSRAGTRYNEQFF.

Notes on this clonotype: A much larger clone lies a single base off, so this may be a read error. The chain's CDR3 is CASSLDRRGQYF. CDR3 DNA: TGTGCCAGCAGCTTAGATCGGAGGGGGCAGTACTTC. The chain employs TRBV11-2 and TRBJ2-7; D perhaps matches TRBD2 (6 bases). The CDR3 contains 12 residues. Germline loops: CDR1 SGHAT, CDR2 FQNNGV. V was trimmed by 0 bases and J by 9 bases, leaving 9 bases between them. Together with reference TRBV11-2 and TRBJ2-7, the CDR3 gives the full variable domain: EAGVAQSPRYKIIEKRQSVAFWCNPISGHATLYWYQQILGQGPKLLIQFQNNGVVDDSQLPKDRFSAERLKGVDSTLKIQPAKLEDSAVYLCASSLDRRGQYFGPGTRLTVT.

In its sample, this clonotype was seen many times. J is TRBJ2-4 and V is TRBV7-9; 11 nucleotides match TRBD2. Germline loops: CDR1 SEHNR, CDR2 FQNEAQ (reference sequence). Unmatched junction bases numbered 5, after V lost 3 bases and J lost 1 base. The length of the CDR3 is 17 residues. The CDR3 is CASSLGLAGGAKNIQYF. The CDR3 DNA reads TGTGCCAGCAGCTTGGGCCTAGCGGGAGGCGCCAAAAACATTCAGTACTTC.

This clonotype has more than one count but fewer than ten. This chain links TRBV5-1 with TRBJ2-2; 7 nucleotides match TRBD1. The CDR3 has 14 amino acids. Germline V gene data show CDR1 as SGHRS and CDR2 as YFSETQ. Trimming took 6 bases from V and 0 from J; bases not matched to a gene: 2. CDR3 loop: CASNDRANTGELFF. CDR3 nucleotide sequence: TGCGCCAGCAATGACAGGGCGAACACCGGGGAGCTGTTTTTT.

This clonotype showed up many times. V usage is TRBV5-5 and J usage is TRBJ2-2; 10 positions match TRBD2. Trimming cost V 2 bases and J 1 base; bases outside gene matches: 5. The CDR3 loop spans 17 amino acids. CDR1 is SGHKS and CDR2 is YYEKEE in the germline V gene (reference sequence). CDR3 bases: TGTGCCAGCAGCTTTAAACTAGCGGGACGGAACACCGGGGAGCTGTTTTTT. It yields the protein CASSFKLAGRNTGELFF.

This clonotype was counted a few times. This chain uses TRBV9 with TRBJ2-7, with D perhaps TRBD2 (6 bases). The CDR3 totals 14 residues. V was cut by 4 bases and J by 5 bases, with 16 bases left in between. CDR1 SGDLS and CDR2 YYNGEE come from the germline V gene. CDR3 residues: CASSSPGSLDEQYF. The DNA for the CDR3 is TGTGCCAGCAGCTCTCCCGGGAGCTTGGACGAGCAGTACTTC.

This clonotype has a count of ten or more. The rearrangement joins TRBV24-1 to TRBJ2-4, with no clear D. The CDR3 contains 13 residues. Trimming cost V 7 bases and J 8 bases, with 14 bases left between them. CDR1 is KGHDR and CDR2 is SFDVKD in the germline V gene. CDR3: CATSSTAWDIQYF. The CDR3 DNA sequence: TGTGCCACCAGCTCTACAGCTTGGGACATTCAGTACTTC.

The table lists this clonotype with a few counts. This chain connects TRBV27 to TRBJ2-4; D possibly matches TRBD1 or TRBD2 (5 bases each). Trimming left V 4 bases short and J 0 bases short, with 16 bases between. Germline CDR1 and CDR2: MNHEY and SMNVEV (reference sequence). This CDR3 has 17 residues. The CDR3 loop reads CASSSRKGPPAKNIQYF. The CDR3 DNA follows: TGTGCCAGCAGTTCCAGGAAGGGACCCCCAGCCAAAAACATTCAGTACTTC.

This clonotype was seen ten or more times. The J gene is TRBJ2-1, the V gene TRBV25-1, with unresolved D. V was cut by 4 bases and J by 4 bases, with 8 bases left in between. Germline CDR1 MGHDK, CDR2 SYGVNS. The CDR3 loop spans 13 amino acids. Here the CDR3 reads CASSGAEYNEQFF. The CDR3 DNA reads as TGTGCCAGCAGTGGTGCAGAATACAATGAGCAGTTCTTC.

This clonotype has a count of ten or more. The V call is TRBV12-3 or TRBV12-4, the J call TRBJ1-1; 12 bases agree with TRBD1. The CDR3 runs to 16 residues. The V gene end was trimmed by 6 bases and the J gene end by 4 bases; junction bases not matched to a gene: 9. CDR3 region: CASSKGQGARGTEAFF. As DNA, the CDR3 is TGTGCCAGCAGCAAGGGACAGGGGGCGCGAGGCACTGAAGCTTTCTTT.

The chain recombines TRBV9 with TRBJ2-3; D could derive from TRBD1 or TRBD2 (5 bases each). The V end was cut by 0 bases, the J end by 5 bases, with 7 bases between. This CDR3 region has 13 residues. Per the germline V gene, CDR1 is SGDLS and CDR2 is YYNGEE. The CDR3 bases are TGTGCCAGCAGCGTAGGAGGGGAAGATACGCAGTATTTT. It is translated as CASSVGGEDTQYF.

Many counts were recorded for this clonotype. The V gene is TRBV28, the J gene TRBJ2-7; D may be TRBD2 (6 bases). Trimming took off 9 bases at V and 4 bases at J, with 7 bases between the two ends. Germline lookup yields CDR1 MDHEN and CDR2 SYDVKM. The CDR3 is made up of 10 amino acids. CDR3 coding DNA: TGTGCCAGGGGGGGTTACGAGCAGTACTTC. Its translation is CARGGYEQYF.

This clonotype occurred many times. The CDR3 DNA reads TGTGCCAGCAGCTTACGGCCTATTAGCGGGGGCCACAATGAGCAGTTCTTC. Its translation is CASSLRPISGGHNEQFF. The chain uses TRBV7-2 and TRBJ2-1; 9 bases match TRBD2. Unmatched junction bases numbered 10, after V lost 2 bases and J lost 5 bases. Germline lookup yields CDR1 SGHTA and CDR2 FQGNSA. The CDR3 is 17 amino acids.

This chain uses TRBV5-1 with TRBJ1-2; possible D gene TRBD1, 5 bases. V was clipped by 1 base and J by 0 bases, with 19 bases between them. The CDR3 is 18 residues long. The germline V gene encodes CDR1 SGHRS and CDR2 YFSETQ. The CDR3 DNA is TGCGCCAGCAGCTTGTGGGGCAGTGAACTACTTACTAACTATGGCTACACCTTC. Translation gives CASSLWGSELLTNYGYTF. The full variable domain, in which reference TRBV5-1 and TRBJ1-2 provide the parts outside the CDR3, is KAGVTQTPRYLIKTRGQQVTLSCSPISGHRSVSWYQQTPGQGLQFLFEYFSETQRNKGNFPGRFSGRQFSNSRSEMNVSTLELGDSALYLCASSLWGSELLTNYGYTFGSGTRLTVV.

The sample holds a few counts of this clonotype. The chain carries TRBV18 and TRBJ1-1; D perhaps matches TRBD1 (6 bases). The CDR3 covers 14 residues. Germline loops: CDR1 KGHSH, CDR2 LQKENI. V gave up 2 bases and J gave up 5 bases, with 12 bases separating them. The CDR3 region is CASSPTTGSTEAFF. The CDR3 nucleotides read TGTGCCAGCTCACCAACCACAGGGTCGACTGAAGCTTTCTTT.

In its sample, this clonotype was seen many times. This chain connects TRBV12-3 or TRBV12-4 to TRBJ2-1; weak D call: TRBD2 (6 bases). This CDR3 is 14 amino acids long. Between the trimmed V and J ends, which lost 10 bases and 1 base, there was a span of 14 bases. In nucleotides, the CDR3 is TGTGCCACCCGTGCGGGGAGATCCTACAATGAGCAGTTCTTC. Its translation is CATRAGRSYNEQFF.

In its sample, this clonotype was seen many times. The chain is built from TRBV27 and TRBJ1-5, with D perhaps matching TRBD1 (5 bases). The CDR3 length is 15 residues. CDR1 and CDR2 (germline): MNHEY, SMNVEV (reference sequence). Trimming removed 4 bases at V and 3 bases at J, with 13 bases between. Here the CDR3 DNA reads TGTGCCAGCAGTTGGGGGACGGGAGACAATCAGCCCCAGCATTTT. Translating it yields CASSWGTGDNQPQHF.

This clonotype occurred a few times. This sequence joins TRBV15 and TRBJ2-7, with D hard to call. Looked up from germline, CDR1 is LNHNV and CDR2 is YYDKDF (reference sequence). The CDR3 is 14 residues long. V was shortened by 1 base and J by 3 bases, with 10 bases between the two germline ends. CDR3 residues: CATSRGPADYEQYF. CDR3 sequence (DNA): TGTGCCACCAGCAGAGGTCCGGCAGACTACGAGCAGTACTTC.

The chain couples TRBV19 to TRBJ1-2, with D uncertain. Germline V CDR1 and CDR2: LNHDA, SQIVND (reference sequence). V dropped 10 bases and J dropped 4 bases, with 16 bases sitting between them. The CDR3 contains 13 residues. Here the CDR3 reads CATDGGVGYGYTF. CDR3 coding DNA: TGTGCCACCGACGGTGGGGTCGGCTATGGCTACACCTTC.

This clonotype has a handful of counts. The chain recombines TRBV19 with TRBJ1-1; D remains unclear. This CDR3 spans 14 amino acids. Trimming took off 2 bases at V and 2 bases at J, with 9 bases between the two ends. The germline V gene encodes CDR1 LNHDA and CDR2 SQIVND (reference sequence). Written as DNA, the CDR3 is TGTGCCAGTAGTATAACCGAAATAAACACTGAAGCTTTCTTT. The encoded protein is CASSITEINTEAFF.

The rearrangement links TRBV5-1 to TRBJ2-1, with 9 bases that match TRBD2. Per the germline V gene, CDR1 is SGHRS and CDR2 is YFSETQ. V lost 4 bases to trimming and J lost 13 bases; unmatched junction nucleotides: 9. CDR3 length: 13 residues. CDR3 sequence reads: CASSGLLAGPQFF. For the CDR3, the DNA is TGCGCCAGCAGCGGATTACTAGCGGGCCCACAGTTCTTC.

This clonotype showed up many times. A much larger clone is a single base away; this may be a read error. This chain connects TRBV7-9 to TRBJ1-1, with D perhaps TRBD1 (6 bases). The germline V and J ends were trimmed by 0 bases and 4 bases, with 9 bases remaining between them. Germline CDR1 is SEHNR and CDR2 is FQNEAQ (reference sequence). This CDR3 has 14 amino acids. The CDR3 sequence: CASSLAGGATEAFF. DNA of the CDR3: TGTGCCAGCAGCTTAGCGGGGGGGGCCACTGAAGCTTTCTTT.

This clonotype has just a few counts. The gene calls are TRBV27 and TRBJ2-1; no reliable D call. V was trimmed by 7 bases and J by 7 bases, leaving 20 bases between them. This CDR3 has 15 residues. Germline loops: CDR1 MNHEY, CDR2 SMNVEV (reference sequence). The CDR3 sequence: CASTSLDRVENEQFF. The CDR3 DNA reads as TGTGCCAGCACCTCATTGGACCGAGTAGAGAATGAGCAGTTCTTC.

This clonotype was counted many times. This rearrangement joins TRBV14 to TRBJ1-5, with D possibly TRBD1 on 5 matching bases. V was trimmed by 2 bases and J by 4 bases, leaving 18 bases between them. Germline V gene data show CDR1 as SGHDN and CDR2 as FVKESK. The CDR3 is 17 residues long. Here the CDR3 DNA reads TGTGCCAGCAGCCAAAGAGGGGAACCTAGTATTAATCAGCCCCAGCATTTT. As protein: CASSQRGEPSINQPQHF.